This T cell receptor beta chain was retrieved from a study of blood T cell repertoires in COVID-19. Study in general: Samples of COVID-19 (acute and convalescent) were obtained from the United States, Italy and Spain. T cells, B-cell-depleted T cells, or PBMCs supplied cDNA or gDNA.

Original analysis: Amplification of reference gene primers provided the estimated nucleated cell counts. Some clones are missing from TCRdb's copy, which holds only in-frame ones; the method was immunoSEQ multiplex PCR. V and J calls and clone size follow that table, whereas D and trimming were derived from the DNA. The data show around 64,000 clones, about 87% seen once. The CDR3 has 12 residues. CDR1 and CDR2 from the germline V gene are MDHEN and SYDVKM. V lost 9 bases, J lost 4 bases, and 12 bases lay in between. The clonotype originates from a man aged 50 to 59 with active COVID-19. The sample was peripheral blood. V is TRBV28 and J is TRBJ1-1; possible D gene TRBD1, 5 bases. The CDR3 DNA follows: TGTGCCAGTTCAGGGAGGAGCACTGAAGCTTTCTTT. Its protein is CASSGRSTEAFF.